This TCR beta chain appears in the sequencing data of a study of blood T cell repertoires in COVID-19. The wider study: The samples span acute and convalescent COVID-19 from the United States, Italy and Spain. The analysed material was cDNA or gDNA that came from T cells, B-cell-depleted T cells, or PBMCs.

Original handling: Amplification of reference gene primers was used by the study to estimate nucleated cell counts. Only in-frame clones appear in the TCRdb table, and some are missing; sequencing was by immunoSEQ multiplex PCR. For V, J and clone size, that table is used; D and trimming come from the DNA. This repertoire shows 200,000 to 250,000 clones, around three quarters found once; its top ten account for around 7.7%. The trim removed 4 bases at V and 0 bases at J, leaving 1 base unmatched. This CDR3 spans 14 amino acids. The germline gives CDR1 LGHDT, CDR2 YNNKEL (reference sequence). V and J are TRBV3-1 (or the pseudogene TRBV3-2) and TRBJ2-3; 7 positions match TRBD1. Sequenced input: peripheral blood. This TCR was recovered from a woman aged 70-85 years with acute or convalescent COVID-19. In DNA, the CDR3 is TGTGCCAGCAGCCCGGACAGGAGCACAGATACGCAGTATTTT. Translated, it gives CASSPDRSTDTQYF.